This T cell receptor beta chain is drawn from a study of CD8 T cells in ankylosing spondylitis. Comments on this clonotype: Antigen: not known.

Findings of the study overall: Disease-linked clones were CD8+ and relatively rare in peripheral blood. For ankylosing spondylitis blood, a TCR beta motif of roughly 8 highly homologous variants appeared characteristic. Significant enrichment of disease-linked clones was reportedly seen in matched ankylosing spondylitis synovial fluid.

The CDR3 contains 15 residues. CDR1 and CDR2 from the germline V gene are LNHDA and SQIVND (reference sequence). J was trimmed by 2 bases and V by 5 bases; bases with no gene match: 5. With molecular barcodes, quantitative 5'-RACE was used to make the TCR beta libraries. TCRdb used MiXCR to reprocess the 5' RACE reads, holding one entry per CDR3 protein. The table records hundreds of thousands of distinct CDR3 sequences, roughly 26% of them present only once. This clonotype was sampled from a male donor with ankylosing spondylitis. The V and J genes are TRBV19 and TRBJ1-4; the match to TRBD1 covers 7 bases. What was sequenced was blood, either unsorted or a sorted T cell fraction (not recorded which). In DNA, the CDR3 is TGTGCCAGTAGTCCCCTACAGGGGACTAATGAAAAACTGTTTTTT. As protein: CASSPLQGTNEKLFF.